The source of this TCR beta chain is a study of low-dose radiotherapy and immunotherapy resistance in tumors. Study summary: The authors gave intravenous cyclophosphamide 200 mg/m2 every two weeks, one day before radiation and immunotherapy. Patients received 300 mg of oral aspirin each day across four cycles, commencing on cycle 1 day 1.

Alpha- and beta-chain coverage of first-strand cDNA came from TRAV- and TRBV-specific primers. The PCR that amplified TCRs ran for around 20 cycles, relying on a constant-region primer and a V-primer adapter. TCRdb redid the calling of the reads with MiXCR, one entry per CDR3 protein. The data hold almost 45,000 distinct CDR3 sequences, with 25% observed a single time. This clonotype was recorded many times. Time point indicated: after trial treatment. This sample's treatment: LDRT plus nivolumab, ipilimumab, low-dose cyclophosphamide and aspirin (RACIN trial). There are 14 residues in the CDR3. The germline V and J ends were trimmed by 4 bases and 2 bases, with 10 bases remaining between them. The germline CDR1 and CDR2 sequences are SGHRS and YFSETQ.

This receptor was obtained from a male donor with prostate cancer. The specimen was PBMCs, collected after low-dose radiotherapy plus immunotherapy. The V gene is TRBV5-1, the J gene TRBJ1-3; TRBD1 is a possible D gene (5 bases). CDR3 nucleotides: TGCGCCAGCAGCACCGGGGGTACTGGAAACACCATATATTTT. Translated: CASSTGGTGNTIYF.